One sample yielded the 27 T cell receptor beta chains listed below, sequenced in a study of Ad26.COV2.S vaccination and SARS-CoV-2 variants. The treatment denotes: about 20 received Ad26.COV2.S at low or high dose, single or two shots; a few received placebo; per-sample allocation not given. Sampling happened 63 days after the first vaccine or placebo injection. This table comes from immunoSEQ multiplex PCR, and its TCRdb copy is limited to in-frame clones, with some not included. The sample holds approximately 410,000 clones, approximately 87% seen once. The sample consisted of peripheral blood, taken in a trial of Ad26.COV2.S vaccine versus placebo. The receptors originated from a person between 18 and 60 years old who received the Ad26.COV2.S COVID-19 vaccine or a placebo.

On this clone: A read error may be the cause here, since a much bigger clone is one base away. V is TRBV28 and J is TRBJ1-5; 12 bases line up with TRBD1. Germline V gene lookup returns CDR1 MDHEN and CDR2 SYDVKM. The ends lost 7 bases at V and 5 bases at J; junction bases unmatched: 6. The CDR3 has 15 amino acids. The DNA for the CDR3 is TGTGCCAGCACCCCCGGGACAGGGGGCTATCAGCCCCAGCATTTT. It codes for CASTPGTGGYQPQHF. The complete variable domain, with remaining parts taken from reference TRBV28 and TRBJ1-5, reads DVKVTQSSRYLVKRTGEKVFLECVQDMDHENMFWYRQDPGLGLRLIYFSYDVKMKEKGDIPEGYSVSREKKERFSLILESASTNQTSMYLCASTPGTGGYQPQHFGDGTRLSIL.

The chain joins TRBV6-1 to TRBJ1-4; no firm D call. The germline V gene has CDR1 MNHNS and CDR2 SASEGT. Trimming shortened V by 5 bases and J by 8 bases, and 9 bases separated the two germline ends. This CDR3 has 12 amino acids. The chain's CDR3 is CASSYGEEKLFF. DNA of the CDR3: TGTGCCAGCAGTTATGGCGAGGAAAAACTGTTTTTT.

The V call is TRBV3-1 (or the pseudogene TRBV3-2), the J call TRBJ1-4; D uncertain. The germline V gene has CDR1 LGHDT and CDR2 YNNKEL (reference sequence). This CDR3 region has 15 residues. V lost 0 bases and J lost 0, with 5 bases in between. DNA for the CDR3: TGTGCCAGCAGCCAAGAACTCTCAACTAATGAAAAACTGTTTTTT. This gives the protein CASSQELSTNEKLFF.

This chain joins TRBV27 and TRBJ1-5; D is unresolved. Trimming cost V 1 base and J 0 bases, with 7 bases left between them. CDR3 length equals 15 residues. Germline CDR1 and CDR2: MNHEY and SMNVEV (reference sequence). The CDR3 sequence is CASSLFGYSNQPQHF. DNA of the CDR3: TGTGCCAGCAGTTTATTCGGATATAGCAATCAGCCCCAGCATTTT.

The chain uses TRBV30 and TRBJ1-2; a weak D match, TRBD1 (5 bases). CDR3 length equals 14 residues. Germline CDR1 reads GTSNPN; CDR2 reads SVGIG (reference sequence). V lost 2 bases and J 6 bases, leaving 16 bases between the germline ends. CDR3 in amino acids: CAWSRPRGAHGYTF. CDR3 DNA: TGTGCCTGGAGTCGGCCTCGAGGGGCACATGGCTACACCTTC. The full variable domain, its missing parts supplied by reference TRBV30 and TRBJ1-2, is SQTIHQWPATLVQPVGSPLSLECTVEGTSNPNLYWYRQAAGRGLQLLFYSVGIGQISSEVPQNLSASRPQDRQFILSSKKLLLSDSGFYLCAWSRPRGAHGYTFGSGTRLTVV.

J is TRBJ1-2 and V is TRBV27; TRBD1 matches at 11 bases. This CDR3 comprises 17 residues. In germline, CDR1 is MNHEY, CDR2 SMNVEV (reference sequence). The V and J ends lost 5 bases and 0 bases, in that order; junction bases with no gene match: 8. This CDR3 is CASSTRTGGAANYGYTF. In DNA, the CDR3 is TGTGCCAGCAGTACACGGACAGGGGGCGCAGCTAACTATGGCTACACCTTC.

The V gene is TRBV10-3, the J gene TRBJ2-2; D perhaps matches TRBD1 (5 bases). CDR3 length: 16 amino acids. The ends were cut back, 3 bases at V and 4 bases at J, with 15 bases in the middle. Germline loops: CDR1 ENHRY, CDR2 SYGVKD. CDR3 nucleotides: TGTGCCATCAGTGAAGGAGCAGGGTCGGCCACCGGGGAGCTGTTTTTT. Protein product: CAISEGAGSATGELFF.

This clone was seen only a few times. The CDR3: CASSLAQGDSPLHF. CDR3 coding DNA: TGTGCCAGCAGCTTAGCACAGGGCGACTCACCCCTCCACTTT. J is TRBJ1-6 and V is TRBV11-2; possible D gene TRBD1, 6 bases. Germline V gene data show CDR1 as SGHAT and CDR2 as FQNNGV. V lost 1 base and J 10 bases, leaving 11 bases between the germline ends. The CDR3 length is 14 residues.

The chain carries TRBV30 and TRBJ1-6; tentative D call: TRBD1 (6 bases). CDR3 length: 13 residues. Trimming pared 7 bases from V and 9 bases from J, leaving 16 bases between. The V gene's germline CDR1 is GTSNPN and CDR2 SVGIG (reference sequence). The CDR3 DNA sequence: TGTGCCTTTCGAGGGACAAATGGTTCACCCCTCCACTTT. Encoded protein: CAFRGTNGSPLHF. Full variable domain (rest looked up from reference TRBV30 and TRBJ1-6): SQTIHQWPATLVQPVGSPLSLECTVEGTSNPNLYWYRQAAGRGLQLLFYSVGIGQISSEVPQNLSASRPQDRQFILSSKKLLLSDSGFYLCAFRGTNGSPLHFGNGTRLTVT.

The CDR3 nucleotides read TGTGCCATAGACAGTTTAATGAACACTGAAGCTTTCTTT. The encoded protein is CAIDSLMNTEAFF. The chain is built from TRBV28 and TRBJ1-1; D may be TRBD1 (5 bases). Trimming took off 10 bases at V and 0 bases at J, with 12 bases between the two ends. The CDR3 has 13 residues. Germline V gene lookup returns CDR1 MDHEN and CDR2 SYDVKM.

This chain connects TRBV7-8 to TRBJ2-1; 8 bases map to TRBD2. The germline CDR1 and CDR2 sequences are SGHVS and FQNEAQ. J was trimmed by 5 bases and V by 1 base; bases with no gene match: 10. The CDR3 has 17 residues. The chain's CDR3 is CASSLDPAGEHNNEQFF. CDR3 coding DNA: TGTGCCAGCAGCTTAGACCCAGCGGGAGAACACAACAATGAGCAGTTCTTC.

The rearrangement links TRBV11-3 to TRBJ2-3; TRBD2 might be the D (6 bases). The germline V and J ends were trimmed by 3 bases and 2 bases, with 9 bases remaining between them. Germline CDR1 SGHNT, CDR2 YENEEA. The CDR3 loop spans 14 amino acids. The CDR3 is CASSFGGNTDTQYF. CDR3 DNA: TGTGCCAGCAGCTTTGGGGGGAACACAGATACGCAGTATTTT.

The CDR3 nucleotides are TGTGCCAGCAGCTTAGGGGTGGGACAGTCCTACGAGCAGTACTTC. Encoded protein: CASSLGVGQSYEQYF. This rearrangement joins TRBV7-3 to TRBJ2-7, with 7 nucleotides matching TRBD1. The CDR3 is 15 residues long. V was pared by 2 bases and J by 1 base, with 5 bases of the junction left unmatched. CDR1 is SGHTA and CDR2 is FQGTGA in the germline V gene.

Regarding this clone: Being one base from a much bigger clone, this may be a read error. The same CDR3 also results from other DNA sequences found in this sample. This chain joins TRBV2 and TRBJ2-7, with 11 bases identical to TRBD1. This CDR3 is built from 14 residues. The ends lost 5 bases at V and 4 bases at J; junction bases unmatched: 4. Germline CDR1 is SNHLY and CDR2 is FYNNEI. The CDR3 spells CASSPGTGGYEQYF. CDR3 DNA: TGTGCCAGCAGTCCCGGGACAGGGGGATACGAGCAGTACTTC.

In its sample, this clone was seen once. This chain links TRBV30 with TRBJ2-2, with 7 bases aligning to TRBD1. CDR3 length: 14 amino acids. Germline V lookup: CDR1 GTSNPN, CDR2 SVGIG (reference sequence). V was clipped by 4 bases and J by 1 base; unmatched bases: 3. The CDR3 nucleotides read TGTGCCTGGATAGGGACAGAGAACACCGGGGAGCTGTTTTTT. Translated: CAWIGTENTGELFF.

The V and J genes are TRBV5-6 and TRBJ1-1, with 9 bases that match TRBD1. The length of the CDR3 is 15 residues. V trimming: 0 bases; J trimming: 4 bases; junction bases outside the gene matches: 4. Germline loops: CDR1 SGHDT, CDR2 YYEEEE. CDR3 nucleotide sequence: TGTGCCAGCAGCTTGGACAGGGGGCCGTCCACTGAAGCTTTCTTT. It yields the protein CASSLDRGPSTEAFF.

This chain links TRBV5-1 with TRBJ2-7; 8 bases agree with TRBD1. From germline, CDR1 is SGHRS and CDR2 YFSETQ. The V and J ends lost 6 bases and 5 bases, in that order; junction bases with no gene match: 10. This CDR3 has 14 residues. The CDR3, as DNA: TGCGCCAGCACGACACAGGGGGTGGGCCACGAGCAGTACTTC. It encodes CASTTQGVGHEQYF.

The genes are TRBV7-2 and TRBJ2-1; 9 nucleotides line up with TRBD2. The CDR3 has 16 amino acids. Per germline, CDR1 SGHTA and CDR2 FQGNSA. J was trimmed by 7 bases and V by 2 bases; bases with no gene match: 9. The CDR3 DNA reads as TGTGCCAGCAGCTTAAGAGGCGGGGGGGCCGTAAATGAGCAGTTCTTC. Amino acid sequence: CASSLRGGGAVNEQFF.

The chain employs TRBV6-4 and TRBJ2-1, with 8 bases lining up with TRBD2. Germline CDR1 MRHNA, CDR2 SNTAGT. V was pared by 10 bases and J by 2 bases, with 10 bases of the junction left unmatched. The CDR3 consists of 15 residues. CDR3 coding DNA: TGTGCCACCCCCGGGGGGGGCCGGCCCTACAATGAGCAGTTCTTC. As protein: CATPGGGRPYNEQFF.

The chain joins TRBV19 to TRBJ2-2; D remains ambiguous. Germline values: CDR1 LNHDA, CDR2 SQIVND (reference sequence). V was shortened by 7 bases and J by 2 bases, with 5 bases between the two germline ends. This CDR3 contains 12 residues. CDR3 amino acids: CASIRNTGELFF. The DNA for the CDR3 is TGTGCCAGTATACGAAACACCGGGGAGCTGTTTTTT.

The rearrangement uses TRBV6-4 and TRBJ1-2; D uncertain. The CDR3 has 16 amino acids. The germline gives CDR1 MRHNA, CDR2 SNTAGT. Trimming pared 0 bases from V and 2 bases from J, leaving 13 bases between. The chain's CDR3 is CASSDSEIGWNYGYTF. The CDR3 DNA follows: TGTGCCAGCAGTGACTCCGAGATAGGGTGGAACTATGGCTACACCTTC.

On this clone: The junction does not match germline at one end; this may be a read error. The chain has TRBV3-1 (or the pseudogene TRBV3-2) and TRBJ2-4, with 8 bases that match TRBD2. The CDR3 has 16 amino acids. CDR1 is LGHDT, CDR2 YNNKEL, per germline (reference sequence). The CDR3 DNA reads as TGTGCCCGCAGCCAAGTCGGGGGGGGCGACAAAAACATTCAGTACTTC. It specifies CARSQVGGGDKNIQYF.

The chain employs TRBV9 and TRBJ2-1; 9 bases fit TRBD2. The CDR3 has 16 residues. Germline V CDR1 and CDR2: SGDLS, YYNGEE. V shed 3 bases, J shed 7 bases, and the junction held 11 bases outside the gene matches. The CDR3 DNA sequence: TGTGCCAGCAGCGCCCATGGGCGGGGGGGCGAAAATGAGCAGTTCTTC. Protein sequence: CASSAHGRGGENEQFF. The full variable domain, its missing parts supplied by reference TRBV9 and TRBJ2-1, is DSGVTQTPKHLITATGQRVTLRCSPRSGDLSVYWYQQSLDQGLQFLIQYYNGEERAKGNILERFSAQQFPDLHSELNLSSLELGDSALYFCASSAHGRGGENEQFFGPGTRLTVL.

The CDR3 DNA reads TGTGCCAGTAGCCATTGGGACACCGGGGAGCTGTTTTTT. This encodes CASSHWDTGELFF. This chain joins TRBV19 and TRBJ2-2; D uncertain. Trimming stripped 6 bases from V and 3 bases from J, with 8 bases between. The CDR3 covers 13 residues. Per the germline V gene, CDR1 is LNHDA and CDR2 is SQIVND (reference sequence).

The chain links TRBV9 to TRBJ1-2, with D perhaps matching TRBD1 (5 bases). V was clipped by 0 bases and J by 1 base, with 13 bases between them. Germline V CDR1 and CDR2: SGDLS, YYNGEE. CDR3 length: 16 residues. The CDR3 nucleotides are TGTGCCAGCAGCGTAGCGGGGCGGATGCTTAACTATGGCTACACCTTC. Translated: CASSVAGRMLNYGYTF.

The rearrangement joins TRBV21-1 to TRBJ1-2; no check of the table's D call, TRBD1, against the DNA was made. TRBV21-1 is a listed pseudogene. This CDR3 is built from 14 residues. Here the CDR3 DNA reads TGTGCCAGCAGCAAAGGGATCAGGGAATATGGCTACACCTTC. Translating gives CASSKGIREYGYTF.

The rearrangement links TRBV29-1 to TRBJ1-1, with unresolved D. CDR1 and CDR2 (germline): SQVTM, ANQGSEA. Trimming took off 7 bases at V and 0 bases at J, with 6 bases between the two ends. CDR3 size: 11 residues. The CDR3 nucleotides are TGCAGCGCGTACCTGAACACTGAAGCTTTCTTT. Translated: CSAYLNTEAFF.